This TCR beta chain stems from a study of T cells in Graves' hyperthyroidism and ophthalmopathy. Overall study context: It was at initial diagnosis, before any treatment, that peripheral blood was collected.

Patients showing uncontrolled infection, other autoimmune disease, pregnancy or lactation were ineligible. PBMCs were collected from a roughly 9.7 ml volume of fresh peripheral blood. Regions amplified from RNA transcripts were the TCR beta CDR3 regions. A set of HTBI primers served as the primers for a first-round RT-PCR of the TCR CDR3. TCRdb reprocessed the multiplex PCR reads via MiXCR and lists one record per CDR3 protein. The profile shows about 500,000 distinct CDR3 sequences, around 17% of them singletons. This clonotype showed up just a few times. The CDR3 loop spans 13 amino acids. The germline CDR1 and CDR2 sequences are MNHNS and SASEGT. The V gene lost 5 bases and the J gene lost 2 bases, with 9 bases spanning the gap.

The sample was blood. The source of this sequence is a woman younger than 35 with Graves' hyperthyroidism. The chain couples TRBV6-1 to TRBJ2-5; D unclear. The CDR3 DNA sequence: TGTGCCAGCAGTTTTGACTGGCAAGAGACCCAGTACTTC. Its translation: CASSFDWQETQYF.